The rows below give T cell receptor beta chains drawn from one sample of a study of T cells after posttransplantation cyclophosphamide. Repertoires were generated with immunoSEQ multiplex PCR, while TCRdb's copy carries only in-frame clones and drops some. The table includes roughly 12,000 clones, around 2% detected once. The sample consisted of PBMCs, taken after allogeneic stem cell transplant with posttransplant cyclophosphamide. Every receptor here comes from a male patient aged 25 to 39 who received an allogeneic stem cell transplant from a related donor, was CMV-positive, and had no GVHD. Some T cells may possibly be graft donor cells. Each CDR3 is given with its conserved first and last residue. A D gene is named only where the DNA matches it firmly. Part of the rows lack a size; the others show once, few, many or a class for expanded clones.

clone_size d_call j_call v_call cdr3_aa cdr3_nt
few - TRBJ2-2 TRBV7-6 CASSLLLTGELFF TGTGCCAGCAGCTTATTACTCACCGGGGAGCTGTTTTTT
- TRBD2 TRBJ2-3 TRBV29-1 CSVQGLAGGNTDTQYF TGCAGCGTCCAAGGACTAGCGGGGGGGAACACAGATACGCAGTATTTT
few - TRBJ2-7 TRBV6-5 CATSRQGKSYEQYF TGTGCCACCAGTAGGCAGGGGAAGTCCTACGAGCAGTACTTC
few TRBD1 TRBJ2-7 TRBV5-1 CASSYLRGSYEQYF TGCGCCAGCAGCTACCTCAGGGGGTCCTACGAGCAGTACTTC
few TRBD1 TRBJ1-3 TRBV19 CASSPRTGGAENTIYF TGTGCCAGTAGTCCTCGGACAGGGGGCGCCGAAAACACCATATATTTT
few TRBD1 TRBJ2-5 TRBV28 CASMGSDRAQETQYF TGTGCCAGCATGGGCTCCGACAGGGCCCAAGAGACCCAGTACTTC
few - TRBJ1-4 TRBV6-5 CASKIGVQSNEKLFF TGTGCCAGCAAGATAGGGGTTCAGTCTAATGAAAAACTGTTTTTT
- TRBD1 TRBJ1-5 TRBV6-1 CASRTGQGAFQPQHF TGTGCCAGCAGAACCGGACAGGGGGCGTTTCAGCCCCAGCATTTT
few TRBD2 TRBJ2-1 TRBV28 CATKTTSGRAGEQFF TGTGCCACTAAAACGACTAGCGGGAGGGCCGGTGAGCAGTTCTTC
few - TRBJ2-3 TRBV30 CAWSESTDTQYF TGTGCCTGGTCGGAGAGCACAGATACGCAGTATTTT
few - TRBJ2-5 TRBV6-1 CASSGGYKETQYF TGTGCCAGCAGTGGAGGCTATAAAGAGACCCAGTACTTC
- TRBD2 TRBJ2-5 TRBV9 CASSVSSGLGAETQYF TGTGCCAGCAGCGTTTCTAGCGGGCTGGGTGCGGAGACCCAGTACTTC
- - TRBJ2-7 TRBV5-1 CASSLRPQGSYEQYF TGCGCCAGCAGCTTGAGGCCCCAGGGCTCCTACGAGCAGTACTTC
- TRBD1 TRBJ1-5 TRBV18 CASSPLDRRVSGNQPQHF TGTGCCAGCTCACCACTGGACAGGAGGGTTTCTGGCAATCAGCCCCAGCATTTT
few TRBD2 TRBJ2-5 TRBV11-2 CASSTGLADQETQYF TGTGCCAGCAGCACAGGACTAGCGGATCAAGAGACCCAGTACTTC
- TRBD1 TRBJ1-5 TRBV7-8 CASSIGQGGNQPQHF TGTGCCAGCAGCATTGGACAGGGCGGCAATCAGCCCCAGCATTTT
- - TRBJ1-3 TRBV11-2 CASSLYREGNTIYF TGTGCCAGCAGCTTATACAGGGAGGGGAACACCATATATTTT
few TRBD1 TRBJ2-3 TRBV28 CASSLEGQVVIATDTQYF TGTGCCAGCAGTTTGGAGGGACAGGTAGTCATCGCCACAGATACGCAGTATTTT
- - TRBJ2-2 TRBV7-6 CASSVDPSRGINTGELFF TGTGCCAGCAGCGTAGATCCCAGCCGAGGGATTAACACCGGGGAGCTGTTTTTT
- TRBD2 TRBJ2-1 TRBV29-1 CSVAGGRAHVEQFF TGCAGCGTTGCTGGCGGGAGGGCCCACGTTGAGCAGTTCTTC
- - TRBJ1-1 TRBV2 CASSEQGGTTEAFF TGTGCCAGCAGTGAGCAGGGCGGGACCACTGAAGCTTTCTTT
few TRBD1 TRBJ1-4 TRBV2 CASSLQGGNEKLFF TGTGCCAGCAGTCTACAGGGGGGTAATGAAAAACTGTTTTTT
few TRBD1 TRBJ2-1 TRBV19 CASSPGQGQIPSYNEQFF TGTGCCAGTAGTCCCGGACAGGGCCAGATCCCCTCCTACAATGAGCAGTTCTTC
- - TRBJ2-7 TRBV7-2 CASSINRGTYEQYF TGTGCCAGCAGCATCAACCGGGGGACCTACGAGCAGTACTTC
- - TRBJ1-1 TRBV7-9 CASGDRTMNTEAFF TGTGCCAGCGGCGACAGGACCATGAACACTGAAGCTTTCTTT
- - TRBJ2-1 TRBV7-3 CASSAVGGGRNEQFF TGTGCCAGCAGCGCCGTGGGGGGGGGCCGGAATGAGCAGTTCTTC
few TRBD1 TRBJ2-7 TRBV6-6 CASSGTAQSSYEQYF TGTGCCAGCAGTGGGACAGCCCAGAGCTCCTACGAGCAGTACTTC
- - TRBJ1-3 TRBV18 CASSPPSAGNTIYF TGTGCCAGCTCACCTCCTTCAGCTGGAAACACCATATATTTT
few - TRBJ1-1 TRBV18 CASSPGLEGTEAFF TGTGCCAGCTCACCAGGGTTGGAGGGAACTGAAGCTTTCTTT
few - TRBJ1-2 TRBV7-8 CASSLRGSAGPNYGYTF TGTGCCAGCAGCTTACGGGGGTCGGCAGGACCTAACTATGGCTACACCTTC
- - TRBJ1-1 TRBV5-1 CASSSAAFLKGYTEAFF TGCGCCAGCAGCTCCGCGGCATTCTTAAAAGGCTACACTGAAGCTTTCTTT
few TRBD1 TRBJ2-7 TRBV28 CASSWPGQGGSYEQYF TGTGCCAGCAGCTGGCCGGGACAGGGAGGATCCTACGAGCAGTACTTC
- - TRBJ2-7 TRBV27 CASSPDLTPYEQYF TGTGCCAGCAGTCCAGACTTGACCCCCTACGAGCAGTACTTC
few TRBD2 TRBJ2-1 TRBV19 CASSIEGTSYNEQFF TGTGCCAGTAGTATAGAAGGGACTAGTTACAATGAGCAGTTCTTC
- TRBD2 TRBJ2-1 TRBV4-3 CASSHLVPGLAGYNEQFF TGCGCCAGCAGCCACCTCGTTCCGGGACTAGCGGGATACAATGAGCAGTTCTTC
- TRBD2 TRBJ2-1 TRBV7-2 CASSLARFGSGGNEQFF TGTGCCAGCAGCTTAGCGAGGTTCGGTAGCGGGGGGAATGAGCAGTTCTTC
few TRBD1 TRBJ2-3 TRBV5-1 CASSRTGTGITDTQYF TGCGCCAGCAGCCGCACCGGGACAGGGATCACAGATACGCAGTATTTT
- - TRBJ2-1 TRBV29-1 CSVEDLGEYYNEQFF TGCAGCGTTGAAGATCTTGGGGAGTACTACAATGAGCAGTTCTTC
- - TRBJ1-6 TRBV28 CASSFRPGGAPYNSPLHF TGTGCCAGCAGTTTCCGACCCGGGGGGGCCCCCTATAATTCACCCCTCCACTTT
few - TRBJ1-6 TRBV4-1 CASSLTISSPLHF TGCGCCAGCAGCCTCACAATTTCCTCACCCCTCCACTTT
- TRBD1 TRBJ1-1 TRBV7-2 CASSLQGAKNTEAFF TGTGCCAGCAGCTTACAGGGGGCTAAGAACACTGAAGCTTTCTTT
- - TRBJ2-3 TRBV6-6 CASSLTASTTDTQYF TGTGCCAGCAGTCTAACTGCAAGTACTACAGATACGCAGTATTTT
few TRBD2 TRBJ2-1 TRBV7-9 CASSLAGLVIDEQFF TGTGCCAGCAGCTTAGCGGGACTAGTTATCGATGAGCAGTTCTTC
few TRBD1 TRBJ2-5 TRBV4-3 CASSQDFTGVQTQYF TGCGCCAGCAGCCAAGATTTTACAGGGGTGCAGACCCAGTACTTC
- - TRBJ2-4 TRBV19 CASSNWGTLAKNIQYF TGTGCCAGTAGTAATTGGGGGACTCTAGCCAAAAACATTCAGTACTTC
- TRBD2 TRBJ2-1 TRBV4-1 CASSPTSGSYNEQFF TGCGCCAGCAGCCCTACTAGCGGCTCCTACAATGAGCAGTTCTTC
few TRBD1 TRBJ1-1 TRBV18 CASSRGTGEAFF TGTGCCAGCTCGCGAGGGACAGGCGAAGCTTTCTTT
few - TRBJ1-2 TRBV29-1 CSVEDRSSGGYTF TGCAGCGTTGAAGATCGGTCGTCGGGTGGCTACACCTTC
- TRBD1 TRBJ2-2 TRBV6-1 CASSERRRQGDGELFF TGTGCCAGCAGTGAAAGACGTCGACAGGGGGACGGGGAGCTGTTTTTT
few - TRBJ1-1 TRBV6-1 CASSDQAGTEAFF TGTGCCAGCAGTGACCAGGCGGGCACTGAAGCTTTCTTT
- TRBD2 TRBJ2-2 TRBV7-3 CASSLLGLVGTGELFF TGTGCCAGCAGCTTACTGGGACTAGTGGGCACCGGGGAGCTGTTTTTT
few TRBD2 TRBJ2-3 TRBV11-3 CASSFGLAGSTDTQYF TGTGCCAGCAGCTTCGGACTAGCGGGAAGCACAGATACGCAGTATTTT
- - TRBJ2-4 TRBV11-1 CASSLAWGAYNIQYF TGTGCCAGCAGCTTAGCCTGGGGCGCTTATAACATTCAGTACTTC